A selection of T cell receptor beta chains follows, all from one sample in a study of T cell changes during pregnancy in multiple sclerosis. Produced via immunoSEQ multiplex PCR; TCRdb's table is partial and in-frame only. This table has some 80,000 clones, about 94% appearing once. The sequences come from peripheral blood, collected in the third trimester of pregnancy. Source of these receptors: a female donor with multiple sclerosis, enrolled in a pregnancy study. The CDR3 runs from the conserved cysteine through the conserved F or W. Fields, in order: CDR3 protein, J gene, clone size, V gene, D gene. A D gene is named only where the DNA matches it firmly. Size is stated for part of the rows, as once, few or many counts, or as a class when the clone is expanded.

CAWSVLGGEVNTEAFF	TRBJ1-1	few	TRBV30	.
CASSRTGTSTDTQYF	TRBJ2-3	.	TRBV5-5	.
CASSLGFTKADGYTF	TRBJ1-2	.	TRBV11-2	.
CAISDTSGQETQYF	TRBJ2-5	.	TRBV10-3	TRBD2
CAGSPQGKGGNTIYF	TRBJ1-3	.	TRBV18	TRBD1
CSVEDENSYTEAFF	TRBJ1-1	.	TRBV29-1	.
CASSQTSGFLDTQYF	TRBJ2-3	.	TRBV7-8	TRBD2
CASSLQGPTYEQYF	TRBJ2-7	.	TRBV5-4	.
CASSGGLADQETQYF	TRBJ2-5	.	TRBV9	TRBD2
CASSLTGENTEAFF	TRBJ1-1	.	TRBV5-1	TRBD1
CASSEYEGWTEAFF	TRBJ1-1	.	TRBV25-1	.
CASSGRDITDTQYF	TRBJ2-3	.	TRBV9	.
CASSLMGTGDGYTF	TRBJ1-2	.	TRBV7-3	TRBD1
CASSYSSGQSNYEQYF	TRBJ2-7	.	TRBV5-4	.
CASSLGGTSGGLDTQYF	TRBJ2-3	.	TRBV5-1	TRBD2
CASSQSPGRGQGSNQPQHF	TRBJ1-5	.	TRBV4-2	TRBD1
CASSLVSSDQETQYF	TRBJ2-5	.	TRBV11-1	.
CASSQDRGGNTIYF	TRBJ1-3	.	TRBV14	.
CSVALPPTGGAYGYTF	TRBJ1-2	.	TRBV29-1	TRBD1
CATSTRQGDGRLFF	TRBJ1-4	.	TRBV15	TRBD1
CASSYSSGLEKLFF	TRBJ1-4	.	TRBV6-6	.
CASSLQGNSPLHF	TRBJ1-6	many	TRBV7-3	.
CASSPHEQAGPNSPLHF	TRBJ1-6	.	TRBV4-1	.
CASSLFLAGSTDTQYF	TRBJ2-3	once	TRBV11-2	.
CASSPPGGTEAFF	TRBJ1-1	few	TRBV4-1	.
CASSPPGLYTDTQYF	TRBJ2-3	.	TRBV4-1	.